This T cell receptor (beta chain) emerged from a study of long-term antiretroviral therapy in people with HIV. Study at large: Initial samples were collected about a decade before the 2015 immediate-ART recommendation.

The CDR3 contains 12 residues. V lost 6 bases and J 1 base, leaving 4 bases between the germline ends. Germline assignment: CDR1 LNHDA and CDR2 SQIVND (reference sequence). General study results and limits: Blood dating 2004 to 2017 may reflect older ART regimens. Every time point showed a repertoire led by clones expanded before ART. The range of CDR3 lengths in HIV repertoires proved narrower than that found in controls.

immunoSEQ v3.0 was run at survey level. Sequencing was performed with immunoSEQ multiplex PCR; in TCRdb, only in-frame clones are kept and a portion is missing. The data show about 43,000 clones, roughly 86% seen once. Regarding this clone: What it binds is not known.

The receptor was derived from a woman in her fifties or sixties with HIV. The chain uses TRBV19 and TRBJ1-5; D not certain. The material was unsorted PBMCs, obtained 0.1 years before starting antiretroviral therapy. CDR3 nucleotides: TGTGCCAGTAGGGGGAGCAATCAGCCCCAGCATTTT. Translating it yields CASRGSNQPQHF. Full variable domain (missing parts from reference TRBV19 and TRBJ1-5): DGGITQSPKYLFRKEGQNVTLSCEQNLNHDAMYWYRQDPGQGLRLIYYSQIVNDFQKGDIAEGYSVSREKKESFPLTVTSAQKNPTAFYLCASRGSNQPQHFGDGTRLSIL.